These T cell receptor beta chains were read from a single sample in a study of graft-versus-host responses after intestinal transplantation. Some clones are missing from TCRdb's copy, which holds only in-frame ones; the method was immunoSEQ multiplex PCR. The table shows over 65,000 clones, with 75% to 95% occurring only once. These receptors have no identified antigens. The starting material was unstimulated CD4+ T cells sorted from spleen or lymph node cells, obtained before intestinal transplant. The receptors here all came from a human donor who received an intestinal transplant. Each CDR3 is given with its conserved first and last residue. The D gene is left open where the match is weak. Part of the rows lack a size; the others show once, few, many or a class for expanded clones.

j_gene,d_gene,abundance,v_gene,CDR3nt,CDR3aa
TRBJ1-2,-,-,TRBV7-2,TGTGCCAGCAGCTCTACCGGACAGTCCTATGGCTACACCTTC,CASSSTGQSYGYTF
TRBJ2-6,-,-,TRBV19,TGTGCCAGTAGTAACGGGGCTGGGGCCAACGTCCTGACTTTC,CASSNGAGANVLTF
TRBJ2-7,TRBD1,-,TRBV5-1,TGCGCCAGTGGCTTGGGACAGATTCCCTACGAGCAGTACTTC,CASGLGQIPYEQYF
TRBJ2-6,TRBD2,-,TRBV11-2,TGTGCCAGCAGCCTTCTGGGAGGGACTGGGGCCAACGTCCTGACTTTC,CASSLLGGTGANVLTF
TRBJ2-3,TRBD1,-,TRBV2,TGTGCCACCCGACAGGGGGGAGGGGGCACAGATACGCAGTATTTT,CATRQGGGGTDTQYF
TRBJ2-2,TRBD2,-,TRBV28,TGTGCCAGCAGTCTCGGGGGGTTAGCCACCGGGGAGCTGTTTTTT,CASSLGGLATGELFF
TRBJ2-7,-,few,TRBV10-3,TGTGCCATCAGTGAGTCTGGGGCATTCTACGAGCAGTACTTC,CAISESGAFYEQYF
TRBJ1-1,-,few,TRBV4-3,TGCGCCAGCAGCCAAGATTTGGGGGCGAACACTGAAGCTTTCTTT,CASSQDLGANTEAFF
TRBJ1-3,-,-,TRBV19,TGTGCCAGTAGTATGCGCGGGGCTGGAAACACCATATATTTT,CASSMRGAGNTIYF
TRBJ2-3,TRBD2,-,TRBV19,TGTGCCAGTAGTACCCCGGGACTAGCGGGGCCTCTTATGCATACGCAGTATTTT,CASSTPGLAGPLMHTQYF
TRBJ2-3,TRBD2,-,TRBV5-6,TGTGCCAGCAGCTTAAGGACTAGCGGGGTGAGCACAGATACGCAGTATTTT,CASSLRTSGVSTDTQYF
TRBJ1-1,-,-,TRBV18,TGTGCCAGCTCAGTATGGCATGCGGGGAACACTGAAGCTTTCTTT,CASSVWHAGNTEAFF
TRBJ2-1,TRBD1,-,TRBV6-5,TGTGCCAGCAGCCGGCGGACAGGGGACAATGAGCAGTTCTTC,CASSRRTGDNEQFF
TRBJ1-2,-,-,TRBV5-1,TGCGCCAGCAGCCACCGACTTACCCAGGGGAACTATGGCTACACCTTC,CASSHRLTQGNYGYTF
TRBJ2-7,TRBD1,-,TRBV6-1,TGTGCCAGCAGGCTCCGGGACAGGGATTACGAGCAGTACTTC,CASRLRDRDYEQYF
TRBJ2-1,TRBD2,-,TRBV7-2,TGTGCCAGCAGGCTAGCGGGGGGGCCGAACAATGAGCAGTTCTTC,CASRLAGGPNNEQFF
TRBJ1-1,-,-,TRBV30,TGTGCCTGGAGTGTGGGGCGAAACACTGAAGCTTTCTTT,CAWSVGRNTEAFF
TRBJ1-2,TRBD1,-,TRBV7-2,TGTGCCAGCAGCTTAAGGGACAGAAAACTCTATGGCTACACCTTC,CASSLRDRKLYGYTF
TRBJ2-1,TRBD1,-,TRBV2,TGTGCCACAGGGAAGGACAGGGAAGGCTACAATGAGCAGTTCTTC,CATGKDREGYNEQFF
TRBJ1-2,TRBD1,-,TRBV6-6,TGTGCCAGCAGTTACTCAGGGGGCGACCACTATGGCTACACCTTC,CASSYSGGDHYGYTF